This T cell receptor (beta chain) originates from a study of CD4 and CD8 cells across lung adenocarcinoma regions (dated by TCRdb to the late 2010s). At the level of the whole study: The study compared tumor centers with tumor margins to examine intratumor heterogeneity of the T cell receptor repertoire.

To prepare the library, PCR was applied. Instrument used: HiSeq X Ten. TCRdb cleaned the public reads at Q25 with fastp, built clones with MiXCR and kept in-frame beta chains. Rows matching on CDR3 protein sequence are summarized as one entry with the most common DNA and genes. This sample is represented by under 4,500 distinct CDR3 sequences; roughly 54% of them were singletons. The leading ten clones occupy about 30% of the sample. V is cut by 4 bases and J by 7 bases, and the space between the germline ends is 13 bases. CDR1 MGHDK and CDR2 SYGVNS are derived from the germline V gene. The CDR3 measures 13 amino acids from cysteine to phenylalanine. Here the CDR3 DNA is all that survives: 39 bases in frame from base 1. Compared with the rest of its sample, this clonotype is medium-sized (0.01 to 0.1%). This clone's antigen is unknown. No qualities accompany the bases; no much larger clone lies one base away.

The donors were patients who had localized lung adenocarcinoma, which is a subtype of non-small cell lung cancer. The samples were taken from the centers of localized lung adenocarcinomas. For TCR repertoire analysis, CD4+ T cells from tumor tissue were profiled separately from CD8+ T cells. The rearrangement joined TRBV25-1 to TRBJ1-2; perhaps TRBD1 is the D gene, with 5 bases matching. Material: CD4+ T cells from the center of a lung tumor. The cell subset or site label for this specimen denotes: tumor center region. The TCR was taken from a female donor with lung adenocarcinoma. The CD4 and CD8 labels of this study may be unreliable. CDR3 loop: CASSVDSSSGYTF. The DNA reads TGTGCCAGCAGTGTTGACAGTTCATCTGGCTACACCTTC.